This T cell receptor (beta chain) was documented in a study of T cells in Graves' hyperthyroidism and ophthalmopathy. Any patient presenting with uncontrolled infection, other autoimmune disease, pregnancy or lactation was left out. Blood was obtained at the first hyperthyroidism diagnosis, which preceded any ophthalmopathy symptoms. This clonotype was seen at least ten times. This CDR3 contains 15 residues. Germline CDR1 is SGHRS and CDR2 is YFSETQ. Trimming at V came to 0 bases and at J to 6 bases, leaving 4 bases not matched to a gene. RNA transcripts provided the source from which TCR beta CDR3 regions were amplified. RT-PCR in the first round (using the HTBI primer set) targeted the TCR CDR3. One entry per CDR3 protein results from TCRdb running MiXCR on the multiplex PCR reads. The sample yields roughly 500,000 distinct CDR3 sequences, approximately 15% seen once.

This clonotype originated in a woman aged 30 to 39 with Graves' hyperthyroidism that later progressed to Graves' ophthalmopathy. Sample: blood. The chain joins TRBV5-1 to TRBJ2-1; 9 nucleotides align to TRBD2. Written as DNA, the CDR3 is TGCGCCAGCAGCTTGGGCATGGGACTAGCCAATGAGCAGTTCTTC. Translating gives CASSLGMGLANEQFF.